Described below is a single T cell receptor beta chain sequence and its context. The antigen remains unidentified. Researchers ran the PCR with 60 Vbeta and 13 Jbeta primers. Method: immunoSEQ multiplex PCR; TCRdb's copy keeps in-frame clones and lacks some. The table records almost 200,000 clones, roughly 83% of them present only once. The V gene's germline CDR1 is MNHEY and CDR2 SVGAGI. Trimming pared 1 base from V and 6 bases from J, leaving 4 bases between. This CDR3 has 11 residues. These data are taken from a study of cytomegalovirus exposure and HLA in healthy donors. About the research overall: Out of 398 genotyped donors, about 80% belonged to the Caucasian-associated ancestry cluster.

Study-wide findings and caveats: Accounts indicate the classifier identified cytomegalovirus status with strong specificity and sensitivity.

The chain recombines TRBV6-5 with TRBJ2-7; D not certain. This sequence originates from a male donor in good health and CMV-seropositive. The sequencing sample was made of PBMCs. The DNA of the CDR3 is TGTGCCAGCAGTTACTTAGCCGAGCAGTACTTC. Residues: CASSYLAEQYF.